The 30 T cell receptor beta chains given below trace back to one sample, sequenced in a study of shared clonotypes between healthy human individuals (dated by TCRdb to 2020 to 2021). For the CD8 naive samples, CD45RO-negative cells were positively selected for CCR7, yielding a CD45RA+CCR7+ population from which TemRA cells were excluded. The library was prepared using the immunoSEQ multiplex PCR assay. The source is immuneACCESS, and TCRdb retained only in-frame sequences with V and J called. Part of the clones is not carried over; for the studies checked, unresolved V genes explain less than half of this, and the remainder is unexplained. The sample includes about 2 million clones, with about 95% observed a single time. The ten largest account for under 1.5% of the sample. Sequencing was done on a sample of naive CD8+ T cells sorted from blood. What the cell subset or site label conveys for this sample: CD45RA+CCR7+. The receptors were gathered from a man aged 18-30 years in good health.

This clone showed up just once. The V gene is TRBV6-5, the J gene TRBJ2-1; 7 bases map to TRBD2. The V segment lost 3 bases and the J segment 6 bases; nucleotides outside the gene matches: 11. Germline CDR1 reads MNHEY; CDR2 reads SVGAGI. This CDR3 comprises 16 residues. The CDR3 DNA reads as TGTGCCAGCAGTTATACCCCGGGAGGCCTCCTCAATGAGCAGTTCTTC. Protein sequence: CASSYTPGGLLNEQFF.

This chain connects TRBV30 to TRBJ1-1; D is unresolved. V was trimmed by 4 bases and J by 1 base, leaving 16 bases between them. The CDR3 is 15 amino acids. From germline, CDR1 is GTSNPN and CDR2 SVGIG (reference sequence). As DNA, the CDR3 is TGTGCCTGGAACGGTTATGAGGAAAAGAACACTGAAGCTTTCTTT. It codes for CAWNGYEEKNTEAFF.

The chain carries TRBV6-1 and TRBJ2-2; 8 bases line up with TRBD2. There are 14 residues in the CDR3. Germline V lookup: CDR1 MNHNS, CDR2 SASEGT. J gave up 1 base and V 7 bases, and 2 bases lay outside the gene matches. The CDR3 reads CASNLAGNTGELFF. The CDR3 DNA sequence: TGTGCCAGCAATCTAGCGGGGAACACCGGGGAGCTGTTTTTT.

This clone showed up just once. J is TRBJ2-7 and V is TRBV29-1; 7 positions agree with TRBD1. The germline V gene has CDR1 SQVTM and CDR2 ANQGSEA. CDR3 length: 15 amino acids. Unmatched junction bases numbered 10, after V lost 1 base and J lost 4 bases. CDR3 protein: CSVEGPGQWGYEQYF. The CDR3 DNA sequence: TGCAGCGTTGAAGGGCCGGGACAGTGGGGTTACGAGCAGTACTTC.

This chain connects TRBV27 to TRBJ1-1; 9 nucleotides agree with TRBD1. After removal of 3 bases from V and 7 bases from J, the junction contained 6 bases not matched to a gene. Germline loops: CDR1 MNHEY, CDR2 SMNVEV (reference sequence). The CDR3 spans 14 residues. The CDR3 region is CASSFTGTGIEAFF. The CDR3 DNA is TGTGCCAGCAGTTTCACCGGGACAGGGATTGAAGCTTTCTTT.

This chain connects TRBV11-2 to TRBJ1-6; 11 nucleotides line up with TRBD1. This CDR3 contains 14 residues. V shed 4 bases and J 14 bases; nucleotides not matched to a gene: 7. Germline V CDR1 and CDR2: SGHAT, FQNNGV. CDR3 DNA sequence: TGTGCCAGCAGCTCGGGACAGGGGGAACTGTCCCTCCACTTT. It encodes CASSSGQGELSLHF.

About this clone: Additional DNA sequences in this sample encode the identical CDR3. This chain links TRBV5-1 with TRBJ1-1, with D uncertain. The CDR3 runs to 13 residues. The germline V and J ends were trimmed by 0 bases and 4 bases, with 7 bases remaining between them. CDR1 and CDR2 (germline): SGHRS, YFSETQ. CDR3 amino acids: CASSLAGSTEAFF. CDR3 DNA: TGCGCCAGCAGCTTGGCTGGGTCCACTGAAGCTTTCTTT.

This chain connects TRBV7-9 to TRBJ2-3; D possibly corresponds to TRBD1 (6 bases). The germline CDR1 and CDR2 sequences are SEHNR and FQNEAQ (reference sequence). Trimming removed 1 base at V and 2 bases at J, with 16 bases between. This CDR3 is 17 amino acids long. In nucleotides, the CDR3 is TGTGCCAGCAGCTTAGAGGCCGGGACACCAGACACAGATACGCAGTATTTT. Its translation is CASSLEAGTPDTDTQYF.

V and J are TRBV11-2 and TRBJ2-3, with TRBD1 as a possible D gene (6 bases). V was clipped by 5 bases and J by 3 bases, with 6 bases between them. Germline CDR1 SGHAT, CDR2 FQNNGV. The CDR3 contains 12 residues. CDR3 loop: CASSGQTDTQYF. For the CDR3, the DNA is TGTGCCAGCAGCGGACAGACAGATACGCAGTATTTT. The entire variable domain, with the rest obtained from reference TRBV11-2 and TRBJ2-3, is as follows: EAGVAQSPRYKIIEKRQSVAFWCNPISGHATLYWYQQILGQGPKLLIQFQNNGVVDDSQLPKDRFSAERLKGVDSTLKIQPAKLEDSAVYLCASSGQTDTQYFGPGTRLTVL.

As to this clone: The sample contains more than one DNA sequence encoding this CDR3. The rearrangement uses TRBV5-6 and TRBJ2-2; D is undetermined. This CDR3 contains 12 residues. V was pared by 0 bases and J by 7 bases, with 4 bases between. Germline V gene lookup returns CDR1 SGHDT and CDR2 YYEEEE. The CDR3 DNA is TGTGCCAGCAGCTTGGGCATCGGGGAGCTGTTTTTT. It codes for CASSLGIGELFF.

The gene calls are TRBV10-3 and TRBJ2-5; tentatively, D is TRBD2 (6 bases). This CDR3 is 15 amino acids long. V was pared by 0 bases and J by 4 bases, with 12 bases between. Germline V gene data show CDR1 as ENHRY and CDR2 as SYGVKD. The CDR3 loop is CAISESGLGGETQYF. DNA of the CDR3: TGTGCCATCAGTGAGTCGGGCCTGGGGGGAGAGACCCAGTACTTC.

The chain uses TRBV5-6 and TRBJ2-2, with a weak D call TRBD1 (7 bases). V shed 2 bases and J shed 3 bases, with 17 bases lying between them. CDR1 and CDR2 (germline): SGHDT, YYEEEE. The CDR3 extends over 17 amino acids. CDR3 loop: CASSFKDREEDTGELFF. CDR3 nucleotide sequence: TGTGCCAGCAGCTTCAAAGACAGGGAGGAGGACACCGGGGAGCTGTTTTTT.

The V call is TRBV7-9, the J call TRBJ2-3, with 8 bases identical to TRBD1. J gave up 0 bases and V 1 base, and 3 bases lay outside the gene matches. Germline CDR1 SEHNR, CDR2 FQNEAQ (reference sequence). CDR3 length equals 16 residues. In nucleotides, the CDR3 is TGTGCCAGCAGCTTAGGAACAGGGGGTAGCACAGATACGCAGTATTTT. Translation: CASSLGTGGSTDTQYF. Based on the CDR3 plus reference TRBV7-9 and TRBJ2-3, the full variable domain is DTGVSQNPRHKITKRGQNVTFRCDPISEHNRLYWYRQTLGQGPEFLTYFQNEAQLEKSRLLSDRFSAERPKGSFSTLEIQRTEQGDSAMYLCASSLGTGGSTDTQYFGPGTRLTVL.

V is TRBV19 and J is TRBJ1-4; a weak D match, TRBD1 (5 bases). The V and J ends lost 6 bases and 8 bases respectively, with 16 bases between them. This CDR3 is 14 amino acids long. Germline V gene data show CDR1 as LNHDA and CDR2 as SQIVND (reference sequence). The CDR3 DNA is TGTGCCAGTAGCCTTACTCCAGGGCACGAAAAACTGTTTTTT. Amino acids: CASSLTPGHEKLFF.

The V gene is TRBV15, the J gene TRBJ1-2; tentative D call: TRBD1 (6 bases). CDR3 size: 14 residues. The germline CDR1 and CDR2 sequences are LNHNV and YYDKDF (reference sequence). Trimming took off 1 base at V and 6 bases at J, with 12 bases between the two ends. CDR3 in amino acids: CATSRGGTGNGYTF. CDR3 in DNA: TGTGCCACCAGCAGAGGAGGAACAGGGAATGGCTACACCTTC. The complete variable domain, with remaining parts taken from reference TRBV15 and TRBJ1-2, reads DAMVIQNPRYQVTQFGKPVTLSCSQTLNHNVMYWYQQKSSQAPKLLFHYYDKDFNNEADTPDNFQSRRPNTSFCFLDIRSPGLGDTAMYLCATSRGGTGNGYTFGSGTRLTVV.

A word on this clone: This same CDR3 is encoded by further DNA sequences in the sample. This chain joins TRBV7-9 and TRBJ2-1; D gene unclear. Trimming left V 3 bases short and J 1 base short, with 7 bases between. The CDR3 length is 14 residues. Germline CDR1 reads SEHNR; CDR2 reads FQNEAQ (reference sequence). The CDR3 DNA sequence: TGTGCCAGCAGCTTGGGGTCATCCTACAATGAGCAGTTCTTC. This encodes CASSLGSSYNEQFF.

The rearrangement links TRBV5-6 to TRBJ2-3, with 10 bases aligning to TRBD2. The V and J ends lost 2 bases and 2 bases, in that order; junction bases with no gene match: 5. The CDR3 covers 16 residues. Germline CDR1 reads SGHDT; CDR2 reads YYEEEE. CDR3 protein: CASSFELAGPTDTQYF. In DNA form, the CDR3 reads TGTGCCAGCAGCTTTGAACTAGCGGGACCCACAGATACGCAGTATTTT.

The chain links TRBV11-2 to TRBJ2-7; the match to TRBD1 covers 7 bases. The CDR3 covers 15 residues. V gave up 4 bases and J gave up 1 base; unmatched junction bases: 7. CDR1 and CDR2 from the germline V gene are SGHAT and FQNNGV. The CDR3 loop reads CASSYRQGPSYEQYF. The CDR3 DNA sequence: TGTGCCAGCAGCTATCGACAGGGTCCATCCTACGAGCAGTACTTC.

As regards this clone: This specimen includes other DNA sequences encoding the same CDR3. The chain uses TRBV4-1 and TRBJ2-7; possible D gene TRBD1, 6 bases. V dropped 1 base and J dropped 3 bases, with 10 bases sitting between them. The CDR3 is 14 residues long. Per germline, CDR1 MGHRA and CDR2 YSYEKL. The chain's CDR3 is CASSQVKDSYEQYF. DNA of the CDR3: TGCGCCAGCAGCCAAGTTAAGGACAGCTACGAGCAGTACTTC.

The V and J genes are TRBV7-9 and TRBJ2-2; D is ambiguous. This CDR3 has 14 amino acids. Germline V gene lookup returns CDR1 SEHNR and CDR2 FQNEAQ (reference sequence). Trimming removed 3 bases at V and 6 bases at J, with 11 bases between. The CDR3 nucleotides read TGTGCCAGCAGCTTGGCACTTCTGCCCGGGGAGCTGTTTTTT. It specifies CASSLALLPGELFF.

CDR3 in amino acids: CASSSSESLNEQYF. Written as DNA, the CDR3 is TGTGCCAGCAGCTCCTCCGAGTCCTTGAACGAGCAGTACTTC. The V call is TRBV7-9, the J call TRBJ2-7; D remains unclear. CDR1 is SEHNR and CDR2 is FQNEAQ in the germline V gene (reference sequence). The CDR3 spans 14 residues. V shed 4 bases and J shed 5 bases, with 15 bases lying between them.

V is TRBV29-1 and J is TRBJ1-2, with 8 nucleotides matching TRBD1. From germline, CDR1 is SQVTM and CDR2 ANQGSEA. Trimming at V came to 3 bases and at J to 3 bases, leaving 3 bases not matched to a gene. CDR3 size: 13 residues. CDR3 amino acids: CSVDHRGDYGYTF. For the CDR3, the DNA is TGCAGCGTTGATCACAGGGGGGACTATGGCTACACCTTC.

CDR3 loop: CASSPRDGEESTGELFF. The CDR3 DNA reads as TGTGCCAGCAGCCCCAGGGACGGGGAGGAATCTACCGGGGAGCTGTTTTTT. The genes are TRBV9 and TRBJ2-2, with a possible D match to TRBD2 (6 bases). There are 17 residues in the CDR3. Between the trimmed V and J ends, which lost 4 bases and 5 bases, there was a span of 21 bases. The germline gives CDR1 SGDLS, CDR2 YYNGEE.

This chain links TRBV28 with TRBJ1-5; D unclear. This CDR3 comprises 12 residues. The germline V gene has CDR1 MDHEN and CDR2 SYDVKM. Deletions cut 3 bases from V and 13 bases from J, with 13 bases between. CDR3: CASSFSGPGQHF. DNA for the CDR3: TGTGCCAGCAGTTTTAGCGGCCCGGGGCAGCATTTT.

This chain links TRBV5-8 with TRBJ1-2, with D hard to call. Germline CDR1 and CDR2: SGHTS and YDEGEE. This CDR3 comprises 14 residues. V lost 6 bases, J lost 4 bases, and 16 bases lay in between. The CDR3 DNA follows: TGTGCCAGCACCAAGGACGCCGGAATCTATGGCTACACCTTC. This gives the protein CASTKDAGIYGYTF. The variable domain in full, with the rest retrieved from reference TRBV5-8 and TRBJ1-2, is EAGVTQSPTHLIKTRGQQATLRCSPISGHTSVYWYQQALGLGLQFLLWYDEGEERNRGNFPPRFSGRQFPNYSSELNVNALELEDSALYLCASTKDAGIYGYTFGSGTRLTVV.

This chain connects TRBV27 to TRBJ2-3; 8 bases match TRBD1. Losses at the gene ends were 2 bases for V and 3 bases for J; bases not matched to a gene: 7. Germline values: CDR1 MNHEY, CDR2 SMNVEV (reference sequence). The CDR3 consists of 16 residues. The CDR3 coding sequence is TGTGCCAGCAGTTTACTTGGGACAGGACCTACAGATACGCAGTATTTT. Residues: CASSLLGTGPTDTQYF.

This clone was detected once. The chain joins TRBV7-9 to TRBJ1-1; D is uncertain. Germline-derived CDR1 and CDR2 are SEHNR and FQNEAQ (reference sequence). The CDR3 sequence is 13 residues long. The V gene lost 5 bases and the J gene lost 1 base, with 8 bases spanning the gap. CDR3 nucleotides: TGTGCCAGCAGCCAATCTCCGAACACTGAAGCTTTCTTT. Residues: CASSQSPNTEAFF.

This chain connects TRBV5-1 to TRBJ2-3, with TRBD2 matching over 8 bases. V shed 6 bases and J 0 bases; nucleotides not matched to a gene: 3. The CDR3 sequence is 14 residues long. CDR1 and CDR2 (germline): SGHRS, YFSETQ. CDR3 sequence: CASNPGGSTDTQYF. The CDR3 bases are TGCGCCAGCAACCCGGGAGGGAGCACAGATACGCAGTATTTT.

The gene calls are TRBV4-1 and TRBJ1-1, with D possibly matching TRBD1 (5 bases). Trimming left V 0 bases short and J 0 bases short, with 11 bases between. Per the germline V gene, CDR1 is MGHRA and CDR2 is YSYEKL. This CDR3 has 16 residues. CDR3 residues: CASSQDQLTVNTEAFF. The CDR3 nucleotides read TGCGCCAGCAGCCAAGATCAGCTGACAGTGAACACTGAAGCTTTCTTT.

For this clone: Other DNA sequences in the sample encode the same CDR3. V is TRBV6-1 and J is TRBJ2-7; tentatively, D is TRBD1 (5 bases). Per the germline V gene, CDR1 is MNHNS and CDR2 is SASEGT. This CDR3 comprises 12 residues. V was shortened by 4 bases and J by 1 base, with 5 bases between the two germline ends. In DNA, the CDR3 is TGTGCCAGCAGTGCAGGGTCCTACGAGCAGTACTTC. Its translation is CASSAGSYEQYF.